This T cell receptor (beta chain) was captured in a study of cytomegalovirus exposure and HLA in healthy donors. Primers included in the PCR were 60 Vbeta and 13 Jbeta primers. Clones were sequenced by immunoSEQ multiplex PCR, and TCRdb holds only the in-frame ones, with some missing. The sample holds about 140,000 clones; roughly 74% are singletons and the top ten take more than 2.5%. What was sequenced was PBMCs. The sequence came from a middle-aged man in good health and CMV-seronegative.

CDR3 nucleotides: TGTGCCAGCAGTTACTCCCTCGACAGTTACAATGAGCAGTTCTTC. Its translation is CASSYSLDSYNEQFF. The chain carries TRBV6-6 and TRBJ2-1; tentative D call: TRBD1 (5 bases). The length of the CDR3 is 15 residues. Germline loops: CDR1 MNHNY, CDR2 SVGAGI (reference sequence). The V end lost 0 bases, the J end lost 4 bases, and 10 bases lay between the germline ends.